This TCR beta chain was documented in a study of blood T cells in healthy people across ages. The authors isolated at least 6 million PBMCs per sample. Each sample yielded at least 6 micrograms of PBMC total RNA. It was with a sample-barcoded 5' primer and a J-beta primer mix that a second PCR of roughly 7 to 12 cycles was run. TCRdb re-derived calls from the 5' RACE reads in MiXCR, one entry per CDR3 protein. Of 1.5 million to 2 million distinct CDR3 sequences listed, roughly 30% are singletons. Germline CDR1 is SGHRS and CDR2 is YFSETQ. The CDR3 spans 16 residues. V lost 2 bases, J lost 9 bases, and 10 bases stayed unmatched.

This clonotype originated in a woman under 40 in good health. J is TRBJ2-1 and V is TRBV5-1; 11 bases are a match to TRBD2. The specimen sequenced was blood. The CDR3 DNA follows: TGCGCCAGCAGCTTCCTTAGCGGGAGGGCCGAAAGTGAGCAGTTCTTC. Translation gives CASSFLSGRAESEQFF.